This is a list of T cell receptor beta chains from one sample in a study of regulatory T cells in long-lasting Graves disease. MiXCR, applied by TCRdb to the multiplex PCR reads, yields one record per CDR3 protein. The sample gives 700,000 or so distinct CDR3 sequences, around 30% of which show up once; roughly 46% is in the top ten. This specimen consisted of peripheral blood mononuclear cells (PBMCs), obtained when the disease was refractory, from a patient treated with antithyroid drugs. The receptors originated from a female donor with Graves disease. CDR3s include the opening cysteine and the closing phenylalanine or tryptophan. A D gene is named only where the DNA matches it firmly. The size entry is marked missing in some rows and otherwise reads once, few, many or a size class.

len: 11
v_gene: TRBV29-1
d_gene: .
j_gene: TRBJ2-5
abundance: few
CDR3aa: CSVVDVKTQYF
CDR3nt: TGCAGCGTGGTCGATGTTAAGACCCAGTACTTC

len: 14
v_gene: TRBV11-2
d_gene: TRBD2
j_gene: TRBJ2-5
abundance: .
CDR3aa: CASRVGGSAGTQYF
CDR3nt: TGTGCCAGCCGGGTGGGGGGGAGCGCCGGGACCCAGTACTTC

len: 14
v_gene: TRBV3-1
d_gene: .
j_gene: TRBJ1-2
abundance: few
CDR3aa: CASSQVASGRGYTF
CDR3nt: TGTGCCAGCAGCCAAGTGGCTTCAGGGCGAGGCTACACCTTC

len: 15
v_gene: TRBV6-1
d_gene: TRBD2
j_gene: TRBJ2-5
abundance: few
CDR3aa: CASSEPLAVQETQYF
CDR3nt: TGTGCCAGCAGTGAACCCCTAGCGGTCCAAGAGACCCAGTACTTC

len: 15
v_gene: TRBV11-2
d_gene: .
j_gene: TRBJ1-2
abundance: few
CDR3aa: CASSPRPGEVEGYTF
CDR3nt: TGTGCCAGCAGCCCGAGACCAGGGGAGGTGGAGGGCTACACCTTC

len: 15
v_gene: TRBV20-1
d_gene: .
j_gene: TRBJ1-1
abundance: many
CDR3aa: CSASRIVTTDTEAFF
CDR3nt: TGCAGTGCTAGTCGGATCGTGACCACGGACACTGAAGCTTTCTTT

len: 13
v_gene: TRBV20-1
d_gene: .
j_gene: TRBJ1-4
abundance: .
CDR3aa: CSAREDFNEKLFF
CDR3nt: TGCAGTGCTAGAGAAGATTTTAATGAAAAACTGTTTTTT

len: 17
v_gene: TRBV11-1
d_gene: TRBD2
j_gene: TRBJ2-5
abundance: .
CDR3aa: CASSPGTSGVALETQYF
CDR3nt: TGTGCCAGCAGCCCCGGGACTAGCGGGGTCGCACTGGAGACCCAGTACTTC

len: 11
v_gene: TRBV30
d_gene: .
j_gene: TRBJ1-1
abundance: few
CDR3aa: CAWSSERLAFF
CDR3nt: TGTGCCTGGAGTTCGGAAAGGTTAGCTTTCTTT

len: 13
v_gene: TRBV19
d_gene: .
j_gene: TRBJ2-7
abundance: .
CDR3aa: CATRARTGNKQYF
CDR3nt: TGTGCCACCCGGGCCCGGACGGGCAACAAGCAGTACTTC

len: 18
v_gene: TRBV28
d_gene: .
j_gene: TRBJ1-3
abundance: few
CDR3aa: CASSSSFRGPLSGNTIYF
CDR3nt: TGTGCCAGCAGTTCCTCTTTCAGGGGTCCCCTCTCTGGAAACACCATATATTTT

len: 14
v_gene: TRBV2
d_gene: .
j_gene: TRBJ2-5
abundance: few
CDR3aa: CASRRGRFGETQYF
CDR3nt: TGTGCCAGCCGCAGGGGACGCTTTGGGGAGACCCAGTACTTC

len: 17
v_gene: TRBV3-1
d_gene: TRBD1
j_gene: TRBJ1-6
abundance: .
CDR3aa: CASSPWDTGVNNSPLHF
CDR3nt: TGTGCCAGCAGCCCGTGGGACACAGGGGTCAATAATTCACCCCTCCACTTT

len: 14
v_gene: TRBV12-3/TRBV12-4
d_gene: .
j_gene: TRBJ1-2
abundance: .
CDR3aa: CASSLGRDGYGYTF
CDR3nt: TGTGCCAGCAGCCTTGGCCGGGACGGCTATGGCTACACCTTC

len: 13
v_gene: TRBV6-1
d_gene: .
j_gene: TRBJ2-5
abundance: many
CDR3aa: CASSRDPGETQYF
CDR3nt: TGTGCCAGCAGCAGGGATCCGGGAGAGACCCAGTACTTC

len: 15
v_gene: TRBV3-1
d_gene: .
j_gene: TRBJ1-1
abundance: few
CDR3aa: CASSLRRRRDTEAFF
CDR3nt: TGTGCCAGCAGCTTAAGAAGAAGGAGGGACACTGAAGCTTTCTTT

len: 19
v_gene: TRBV12-3/TRBV12-4
d_gene: TRBD2
j_gene: TRBJ2-1
abundance: .
CDR3aa: CASSSEFGGGFSGSTEQFF
CDR3nt: TGTGCCAGCAGTTCAGAATTCGGGGGGGGATTTAGCGGGAGTACTGAGCAGTTCTTC

len: 15
v_gene: TRBV10-3
d_gene: .
j_gene: TRBJ1-5
abundance: .
CDR3aa: CAISEVHVLNQPQHF
CDR3nt: TGTGCCATCAGTGAGGTACACGTCCTCAATCAGCCCCAGCATTTT

len: 17
v_gene: TRBV28
d_gene: .
j_gene: TRBJ1-5
abundance: .
CDR3aa: CASSPVQGGGSNQPQHF
CDR3nt: TGTGCCAGCAGTCCCGTTCAAGGAGGGGGGTCAAATCAGCCCCAGCATTTT

len: 14
v_gene: TRBV6-2/TRBV6-3
d_gene: TRBD1
j_gene: TRBJ1-2
abundance: many
CDR3aa: CASRTSQGAEGYTF
CDR3nt: TGTGCCAGCAGGACATCACAGGGGGCAGAGGGCTACACCTTC

len: 14
v_gene: TRBV6-1
d_gene: .
j_gene: TRBJ1-2
abundance: .
CDR3aa: CASSRQRDNYGYTF
CDR3nt: TGTGCCAGCAGTCGACAGCGAGATAACTATGGCTACACCTTC

len: 14
v_gene: TRBV5-4
d_gene: TRBD1
j_gene: TRBJ1-2
abundance: .
CDR3aa: CASSQGGESYGYTF
CDR3nt: TGTGCCAGCAGCCAAGGGGGCGAGTCCTATGGCTACACCTTC

len: 15
v_gene: TRBV6-5
d_gene: .
j_gene: TRBJ1-1
abundance: few
CDR3aa: CASSSHRDANTEAFF
CDR3nt: TGTGCCAGCAGTTCCCACCGGGACGCGAACACTGAAGCTTTCTTT

len: 14
v_gene: TRBV28
d_gene: TRBD1
j_gene: TRBJ1-5
abundance: few
CDR3aa: CASSRRTGNQPQHF
CDR3nt: TGTGCCAGCAGCCGGCGGACAGGAAATCAGCCCCAGCATTTT

len: 14
v_gene: TRBV5-1
d_gene: TRBD1
j_gene: TRBJ1-5
abundance: many
CDR3aa: CASSQGQANQPQHF
CDR3nt: TGCGCCAGCAGCCAGGGACAGGCGAATCAGCCCCAGCATTTT

len: 15
v_gene: TRBV15
d_gene: .
j_gene: TRBJ1-4
abundance: .
CDR3aa: CATSRDRSTNEKLFF
CDR3nt: TGTGCCACCAGCAGAGACCGGTCAACTAATGAAAAACTGTTTTTT

len: 15
v_gene: TRBV19
d_gene: .
j_gene: TRBJ1-4
abundance: .
CDR3aa: CASSESGEPNEKLFF
CDR3nt: TGTGCCAGTAGTGAATCGGGGGAACCTAATGAAAAACTGTTTTTT

len: 12
v_gene: TRBV19
d_gene: TRBD1
j_gene: TRBJ2-7
abundance: .
CDR3aa: CASARGNYEQYF
CDR3nt: TGTGCCAGTGCCAGGGGGAACTACGAGCAGTACTTC

len: 15
v_gene: TRBV30
d_gene: .
j_gene: TRBJ1-1
abundance: few
CDR3aa: CAWSVRGIMHTEAFF
CDR3nt: TGTGCCTGGAGTGTACGAGGGATTATGCACACTGAAGCTTTCTTT